This T cell receptor beta chain is from a study of tumor-infiltrating lymphocytes in primary liver carcinoma. CDR3 length: 14 amino acids. Looked up from germline, CDR1 is MDHEN and CDR2 is SYDVKM. V shed 3 bases, J shed 5 bases, and the junction held 4 bases outside the gene matches. As concerns this clonotype: The target antigen is unknown.

Co-extracted RNA and DNA came from roughly 21-30 mg of unsorted bulk tissue. With around 520 ng total RNA as template and a constant-region primer, TCR beta cDNA was made. Three nested multiplex PCR rounds, a slightly modified ARM-PCR, produced the libraries for TCR beta. It was with TRBV1-TRBV30 forward primers and a C-beta reverse primer that the first two PCR rounds were run, at about 9 cycles each. TCRdb re-called the multiplex PCR reads through MiXCR, storing one row per CDR3 protein. The sample holds 90,000 to 100,000 distinct CDR3 sequences, more than 65% seen once. Findings of the study overall: A fraction of only about 8-25% of top clones appeared in all five tumor regions.

The TCR was taken from a woman aged 60-75 years with primary liver carcinoma and hepatitis B virus infection. The sample consisted of liver tumor tissue from sampling region 5. Subset denoted: tumor region T5, tumor centre. This chain joins TRBV28 and TRBJ2-1; TRBD2 matches 7 bases. CDR3 in DNA: TGTGCCAGCAGTTTCCTAGCGGCTAACAATGAGCAGTTCTTC. Its protein product is CASSFLAANNEQFF. The full variable domain, in which reference TRBV28 and TRBJ2-1 provide the parts outside the CDR3, is DVKVTQSSRYLVKRTGEKVFLECVQDMDHENMFWYRQDPGLGLRLIYFSYDVKMKEKGDIPEGYSVSREKKERFSLILESASTNQTSMYLCASSFLAANNEQFFGPGTRLTVL.